Included here is one T cell receptor beta chain sequence, with context. Its antigen is unidentified. CD4+CD25+CD127- Tregs, CD4+CD25- non-Tregs, CD4 and CD8 cells were sorted. The CDR3 loop spans 18 amino acids. The V and J ends lost 10 bases and 0 bases respectively, with 25 bases between them. Germline V gene lookup returns CDR1 ENHRY and CDR2 SYGVKD. The data are from a study of Tregs in tolerant kidney transplant recipients. Produced via immunoSEQ multiplex PCR; TCRdb's table is partial and in-frame only. There are around 52,000 clones in the sample; around four fifths occur only once, and roughly 5.2% lies in the top ten. Study-wide points: Activated donor B cell expansion appeared to reveal the most relevant donor-specific TCRbeta repertoire. Findings come from small patient numbers and require larger validation.

The receptor was derived from a human donor in good health. The chain is built from TRBV10-3 and TRBJ1-5, with D possibly TRBD1 on 6 matching bases. The sample consisted of CD4+ T cells from blood. The CDR3 protein is CATPAQGRVGYSNQPQHF. The CDR3 DNA reads TGTGCCACCCCGGCACAGGGAAGAGTGGGGTATAGCAATCAGCCCCAGCATTTT.